A single sample gave rise to the 32 T cell receptor beta chains below, sequenced in a study of cytomegalovirus exposure and HLA in healthy donors. The PCR made use of 60 Vbeta and 13 Jbeta primers. The repertoire was sequenced with immunoSEQ multiplex PCR; TCRdb's copy has only in-frame clones and lacks some. The sample has some 170,000 clones, roughly four fifths seen once. The sequencing sample was made of PBMCs. All receptors derive from a middle-aged man in good health and CMV-seropositive.

CDR3 DNA: TGTGCCAGCAGCGGACTAGCGGGAGTAGTGCAGTACTTC. It is translated as CASSGLAGVVQYF. The chain joins TRBV2 to TRBJ2-7, with 13 bases aligning to TRBD2. This CDR3 comprises 13 residues. Germline V gives CDR1 SNHLY, CDR2 FYNNEI. Losses at the gene ends were 6 bases for V and 9 bases for J; bases not matched to a gene: 5.

The rearrangement links TRBV23-1 to TRBJ1-6; 9 bases are shared with TRBD1. TRBV23-1 is noted as an ORF with a role that remains uncertain. V trimming: 7 bases; J trimming: 9 bases; junction bases outside the gene matches: 7. The CDR3 has 14 amino acids. The CDR3 DNA reads as TGCGCCAGCATTCCAGACAGGGGGTGTTCACCCCTCCACTTT. This codes for CASIPDRGCSPLHF.

This clone was found once. This chain connects TRBV5-4 to TRBJ2-3; 15 nucleotides align to TRBD2. Trimming cost V 0 bases and J 4 bases; bases outside gene matches: 3. This CDR3 region has 17 residues. From germline, CDR1 is SGHNT and CDR2 YYREEE (reference sequence). CDR3 nucleotides: TGTGCCAGCAGCTTGGGGACTAGCGGGAGGGTCCCAGATACGCAGTATTTT. Its translation: CASSLGTSGRVPDTQYF.

CDR3: CASSENRGDEAFF. The CDR3 DNA sequence: TGTGCCAGCAGTGAAAACAGGGGGGATGAAGCTTTCTTT. The V call is TRBV6-1, the J call TRBJ1-1, with TRBD1 matching 8 bases. This CDR3 is 13 amino acids long. CDR1 and CDR2 from the germline V gene are MNHNS and SASEGT. The V segment lost 2 bases and the J segment 7 bases; nucleotides outside the gene matches: 3.

The chain has TRBV9 and TRBJ2-5, with 15 nucleotides matching TRBD2. The CDR3 runs 18 residues. Unmatched junction bases numbered 7, after V lost 0 bases and J lost 4 bases. Looked up from germline, CDR1 is SGDLS and CDR2 is YYNGEE. The CDR3 DNA is TGTGCCAGCAGCGTAGGCGGACTAGCGGGGGGGCCCATAGAGACCCAGTACTTC. Protein sequence: CASSVGGLAGGPIETQYF. Drawing the rest from reference TRBV9 and TRBJ2-5, the complete variable domain is DSGVTQTPKHLITATGQRVTLRCSPRSGDLSVYWYQQSLDQGLQFLIQYYNGEERAKGNILERFSAQQFPDLHSELNLSSLELGDSALYFCASSVGGLAGGPIETQYFGPGTRLLVL.

This chain joins TRBV7-3 and TRBJ2-2, with D uncertain. There are 14 residues in the CDR3. Germline CDR1 SGHTA, CDR2 FQGTGA. V lost 5 bases to trimming and J lost 3 bases, with 10 bases between them. The CDR3 bases are TGTGCCAGCAGCCCTGAGGCGTACACCGGGGAGCTGTTTTTT. It encodes CASSPEAYTGELFF.

The rearrangement joins TRBV28 to TRBJ1-4; D remains ambiguous. The CDR3 spans 11 residues. V was cut by 9 bases and J by 8 bases, with 10 bases left in between. Germline-derived CDR1 and CDR2 are MDHEN and SYDVKM. CDR3 residues: CARPGKEKLFF. DNA for the CDR3: TGTGCCAGGCCAGGAAAGGAAAAACTGTTTTTT.

Note on this clone: The junction departs from the called germline gene at one end, perhaps through a read error. V is TRBV6-5 and J is TRBJ1-4; D not resolved. The CDR3 consists of 11 residues. Germline CDR1 is MNHEY and CDR2 is SVGAGI. This CDR3 reads CASGYGRELFF. CDR3 in DNA: TGTGCCAGCGGTTACGGGAGAGAACTGTTTTTT.

The chain combines TRBV2 with TRBJ1-2; TRBD1 aligns across 7 bases. This CDR3 is built from 15 residues. The V gene end was trimmed by 5 bases and the J gene end by 3 bases; junction bases not matched to a gene: 9. Germline CDR1 SNHLY, CDR2 FYNNEI. CDR3 in amino acids: CASSTTPGQYYGYTF. The CDR3 DNA sequence: TGTGCCAGCAGTACTACCCCGGGACAGTACTATGGCTACACCTTC. The full variable domain, rest sourced from reference TRBV2 and TRBJ1-2, is EPEVTQTPSHQVTQMGQEVILRCVPISNHLYFYWYRQILGQKVEFLVSFYNNEISEKSEIFDDQFSVERPDGSNFTLKIRSTKLEDSAMYFCASSTTPGQYYGYTFGSGTRLTVV.

This clone was found once. The J gene is TRBJ2-5, the V gene TRBV15; 7 nucleotides align to TRBD2. The CDR3 is made up of 16 amino acids. Germline values: CDR1 LNHNV, CDR2 YYDKDF (reference sequence). The V gene end was trimmed by 1 base and the J gene end by 1 base; junction bases not matched to a gene: 6. The CDR3 DNA sequence: TGTGCCACCAGCAGAGCAGGAGCGGGATCCCAAGAGACCCAGTACTTC. As protein: CATSRAGAGSQETQYF.

This chain uses TRBV9 with TRBJ2-7; TRBD1 matches 8 bases. The V segment lost 3 bases and the J segment 5 bases; nucleotides outside the gene matches: 4. This CDR3 spans 13 amino acids. CDR1 and CDR2 from the germline V gene are SGDLS and YYNGEE. The CDR3 region is CASSEQTGDEQYF. The CDR3, as DNA: TGTGCCAGCAGCGAACAGACAGGGGACGAGCAGTACTTC.

This clone came up a few times. This chain joins TRBV2 and TRBJ1-2; 8 nucleotides line up with TRBD1. Trimming removed 7 bases from V and 8 bases from J; junction bases left unmatched: 6. Germline CDR1 reads SNHLY; CDR2 reads FYNNEI. This CDR3 has 12 amino acids. The CDR3 bases are TGTGCCAGCAAAACGACAGGGGAAGGCTACACCTTC. This gives the protein CASKTTGEGYTF. The full variable domain, with the rest looked up from reference TRBV2 and TRBJ1-2, is EPEVTQTPSHQVTQMGQEVILRCVPISNHLYFYWYRQILGQKVEFLVSFYNNEISEKSEIFDDQFSVERPDGSNFTLKIRSTKLEDSAMYFCASKTTGEGYTFGSGTRLTVV.

V usage is TRBV28 and J usage is TRBJ2-7, with a possible D match to TRBD1 (6 bases). Germline CDR1 is MDHEN and CDR2 is SYDVKM. The CDR3 is made up of 16 amino acids. V lost 4 bases to trimming and J lost 5 bases, with 21 bases between them. CDR3: CASSSTSGQGPHEQYF. The CDR3 DNA reads as TGTGCCAGCAGTTCAACCTCGGGGCAGGGGCCGCACGAGCAGTACTTC.

The chain employs TRBV6-6 and TRBJ2-7; D possibly corresponds to TRBD2 (5 bases). CDR3 length: 16 amino acids. CDR1 and CDR2 from the germline V gene are MNHNY and SVGAGI (reference sequence). The ends were cut back, 2 bases at V and 2 bases at J, with 16 bases in the middle. The CDR3 spells CASSYAIQRTTYEQYF. DNA for the CDR3: TGTGCCAGCAGTTACGCTATCCAGCGGACCACCTACGAGCAGTACTTC.

V and J are TRBV15 and TRBJ1-4, with TRBD1 matching over 7 bases. Unmatched junction bases numbered 2, after V lost 1 base and J lost 6 bases. There are 14 residues in the CDR3. Germline CDR1 and CDR2: LNHNV and YYDKDF (reference sequence). The CDR3 nucleotides read TGTGCCACCAGCAGAGTAGGGGGCGATGAAAAACTGTTTTTT. It specifies CATSRVGGDEKLFF.

The chain links TRBV5-1 to TRBJ1-1; TRBD1 aligns across 11 bases. The CDR3 length is 14 residues. With 3 bases clipped from V and 4 bases from J, the junction kept 2 bases outside the gene matches. Germline CDR1 is SGHRS and CDR2 is YFSETQ. Here the CDR3 DNA reads TGCGCCAGCAGCTCGGGACAGGGGGGCACTGAAGCTTTCTTT. This codes for CASSSGQGGTEAFF. Drawing the rest from reference TRBV5-1 and TRBJ1-1, the complete variable domain is KAGVTQTPRYLIKTRGQQVTLSCSPISGHRSVSWYQQTPGQGLQFLFEYFSETQRNKGNFPGRFSGRQFSNSRSEMNVSTLELGDSALYLCASSSGQGGTEAFFGQGTRLTVV.

This chain uses TRBV2 with TRBJ1-4, with D perhaps TRBD1 (5 bases). The CDR3 runs to 15 residues. V lost 1 base and J lost 2, with 8 bases in between. CDR1 is SNHLY and CDR2 is FYNNEI in the germline V gene. CDR3 nucleotide sequence: TGTGCCAGCAGTGAAGAGGGGAAGACTAATGAAAAACTGTTTTTT. It specifies CASSEEGKTNEKLFF.

This clone came up once. V usage is TRBV29-1 and J usage is TRBJ2-1; tentative D call: TRBD1 (5 bases). V was cut by 0 bases and J by 9 bases, with 12 bases left in between. The CDR3 consists of 13 residues. Germline loops: CDR1 SQVTM, CDR2 ANQGSEA. CDR3 protein: CSVEDRGRVEQFF. The CDR3 bases are TGCAGCGTTGAAGATAGGGGTAGGGTTGAGCAGTTCTTC.

V usage is TRBV30 and J usage is TRBJ2-1; D is undetermined. Germline V lookup: CDR1 GTSNPN, CDR2 SVGIG (reference sequence). V was pared by 1 base and J by 3 bases, with 10 bases between. The CDR3 spans 14 residues. CDR3 protein: CAWSARNFYNEQFF. CDR3 DNA sequence: TGTGCCTGGAGTGCTAGGAACTTCTACAATGAGCAGTTCTTC.

CDR3 coding DNA: TGTGCCAGCAGCCAACTCACCGGACTAGCGGGAGGATCCGGGGAGCTGTTTTTT. Protein sequence: CASSQLTGLAGGSGELFF. This sequence joins TRBV4-2 and TRBJ2-2; 14 bases are a match to TRBD2. This CDR3 is 18 amino acids long. V gave up 2 bases and J gave up 6 bases; unmatched junction bases: 8. CDR1 and CDR2 from the germline V gene are LGHNA and YNFKEQ.

The chain couples TRBV12-2 to TRBJ2-1; the D call in the table, TRBD2, was not verified against the DNA. TRBV12-2 is a known pseudogene. The CDR3 runs to 19 residues. The CDR3 DNA sequence: TGTGCAAGTCGCTTATCGCCCAACCTACTAGCGGGAGACCACAATGAGCAGTTCTTC. This sequence encodes CASRLSPNLLAGDHNEQFF.

This clone was counted only a few times. V usage is TRBV10-2 and J usage is TRBJ2-2; 16 bases are a match to TRBD2. Germline trimming cut 7 bases from V and 5 bases from J; bases unmatched to any gene: 10. Germline assignment: CDR1 WSHSY and CDR2 SAAADI. The CDR3 is 18 residues long. The CDR3 DNA is TGCGCCAGCAACCCGGGACTAGCGGGAGGGCCGGGAACCGGGGAGCTGTTTTTT. Translated: CASNPGLAGGPGTGELFF.

The CDR3 nucleotides are TGTGCCTGGAGAGGGGCAACCGGGGAGCTGTTTTTT. It specifies CAWRGATGELFF. V usage is TRBV30 and J usage is TRBJ2-2, with D perhaps TRBD1 (5 bases). Germline CDR1 reads GTSNPN; CDR2 reads SVGIG (reference sequence). This CDR3 is built from 12 residues. The V and J ends lost 3 bases and 5 bases respectively, with 7 bases between them.

The chain couples TRBV7-2 to TRBJ2-1, with a weak D call TRBD2 (5 bases). Looked up from germline, CDR1 is SGHTA and CDR2 is FQGNSA. With 3 bases removed from V and 0 bases from J, the gap between germline ends came to 9 bases. This CDR3 has 15 amino acids. CDR3 in amino acids: CASSFSGSSYNEQFF. In DNA form, the CDR3 reads TGTGCCAGCAGCTTCTCGGGGAGCTCCTACAATGAGCAGTTCTTC.

The chain is built from TRBV4-2 and TRBJ1-4; 7 bases match TRBD1. The germline CDR1 and CDR2 sequences are LGHNA and YNFKEQ. CDR3 size: 16 residues. The V segment lost 0 bases and the J segment 10 bases; nucleotides outside the gene matches: 11. The CDR3: CASSQDSAGGRGKLFF. The DNA for the CDR3 is TGTGCCAGCAGCCAAGATTCGGCAGGGGGTAGGGGAAAACTGTTTTTT.

V usage is TRBV29-1 and J usage is TRBJ2-5; TRBD2 is a possible D gene (6 bases). V was pared by 8 bases and J by 5 bases, with 15 bases between. CDR1 is SQVTM, CDR2 ANQGSEA, per germline. The CDR3 length is 12 residues. The CDR3 DNA is TGCAGCCAGGAGGGCGTCGGGGAGACCCAGTACTTC. Translated: CSQEGVGETQYF. Complete variable domain (other parts from reference TRBV29-1 and TRBJ2-5): SAVISQKPSRDICQRGTSLTIQCQVDSQVTMMFWYRQQPGQSLTLIATANQGSEATYESGFVIDKFPISRPNLTFSTLTVSNMSPEDSSIYLCSQEGVGETQYFGPGTRLLVL.

The chain employs TRBV7-2 and TRBJ2-7; TRBD2 aligns across 11 bases. The CDR3 contains 14 residues. Trimming took 5 bases from V and 6 from J; bases not matched to a gene: 6. Germline CDR1 reads SGHTA; CDR2 reads FQGNSA. In nucleotides, the CDR3 is TGTGCCAGCAGCGTTAGCGGGGGGGCCTCCGAGCAGTACTTC. It is translated as CASSVSGGASEQYF. The complete variable domain, with remaining parts taken from reference TRBV7-2 and TRBJ2-7, reads GAGVSQSPSNKVTEKGKDVELRCDPISGHTALYWYRQSLGQGLEFLIYFQGNSAPDKSGLPSDRFSAERTGGSVSTLTIQRTQQEDSAVYLCASSVSGGASEQYFGPGTRLTVT.

This sequence joins TRBV7-2 and TRBJ2-7; a weak D match, TRBD2 (6 bases). Between the trimmed V and J ends, which lost 5 bases and 0 bases, there was a span of 11 bases. This CDR3 contains 14 residues. CDR1 SGHTA and CDR2 FQGNSA come from the germline V gene. Here the CDR3 reads CASSLGLFSYEQYF. The CDR3 bases are TGTGCCAGCAGCCTGGGACTCTTCTCCTACGAGCAGTACTTC.

The V gene is TRBV13, the J gene TRBJ2-1; 10 bases are shared with TRBD1. This CDR3 comprises 12 residues. The V segment lost 5 bases and the J segment 11 bases; nucleotides outside the gene matches: 3. Germline-derived CDR1 and CDR2 are PRHDT and FYEKMQ (reference sequence). The CDR3 sequence: CASSPDRGQQFF. CDR3 sequence (DNA): TGTGCCAGCAGCCCAGACAGGGGGCAGCAGTTCTTC.

V and J are TRBV19 and TRBJ1-5; maybe TRBD1 (5 bases). Germline V gene data show CDR1 as LNHDA and CDR2 as SQIVND (reference sequence). V was trimmed by 5 bases and J by 7 bases, leaving 15 bases between them. The CDR3 length is 14 residues. The CDR3 region has the DNA TGTGCCAGTAGTGGCAGGGATCACGGCCAGCCCCAGCATTTT. Translated: CASSGRDHGQPQHF.

This chain connects TRBV27 to TRBJ2-7; 8 bases fit TRBD2. This CDR3 has 18 amino acids. J lost 0 bases, V lost 1 base, and 11 bases had no gene match. Per germline, CDR1 MNHEY and CDR2 SMNVEV (reference sequence). For the CDR3, the DNA is TGTGCCAGCAGTTTATACCCGCACCCCAGCGGGAGCTCCTACGAGCAGTACTTC. Residues: CASSLYPHPSGSSYEQYF.

The chain links TRBV7-3 to TRBJ2-3; 15 bases are a match to TRBD2. Germline V CDR1 and CDR2: SGHTA, FQGTGA. V lost 5 bases and J lost 4; bases outside the gene matches: 4. This CDR3 comprises 16 residues. Here the CDR3 reads CASSPWTSGGADTQYF. The CDR3 DNA follows: TGTGCCAGCAGCCCCTGGACTAGCGGGGGGGCAGATACGCAGTATTTT.